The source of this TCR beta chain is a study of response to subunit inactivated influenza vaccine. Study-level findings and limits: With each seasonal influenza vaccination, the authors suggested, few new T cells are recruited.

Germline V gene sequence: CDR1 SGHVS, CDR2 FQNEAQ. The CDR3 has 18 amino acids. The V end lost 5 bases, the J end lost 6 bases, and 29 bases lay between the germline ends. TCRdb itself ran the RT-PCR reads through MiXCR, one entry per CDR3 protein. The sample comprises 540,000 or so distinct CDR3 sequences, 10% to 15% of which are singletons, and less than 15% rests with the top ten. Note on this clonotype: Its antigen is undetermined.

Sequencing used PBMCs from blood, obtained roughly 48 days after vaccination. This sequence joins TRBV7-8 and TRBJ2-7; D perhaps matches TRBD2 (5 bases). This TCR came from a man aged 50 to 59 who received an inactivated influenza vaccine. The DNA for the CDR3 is TGTGCCAGCAGCGACATGGCGGGCTACCCTAGCTGGGTTTCCGAGCAGTACTTC. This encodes CASSDMAGYPSWVSEQYF. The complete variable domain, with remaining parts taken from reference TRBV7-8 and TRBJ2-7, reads GAGVSQSPRYKVAKRGQDVALRCDPISGHVSLFWYQQALGQGPEFLTYFQNEAQLDKSGLPSDRFFAERPEGSVSTLKIQRTQQEDSAVYLCASSDMAGYPSWVSEQYFGPGTRLTVT.